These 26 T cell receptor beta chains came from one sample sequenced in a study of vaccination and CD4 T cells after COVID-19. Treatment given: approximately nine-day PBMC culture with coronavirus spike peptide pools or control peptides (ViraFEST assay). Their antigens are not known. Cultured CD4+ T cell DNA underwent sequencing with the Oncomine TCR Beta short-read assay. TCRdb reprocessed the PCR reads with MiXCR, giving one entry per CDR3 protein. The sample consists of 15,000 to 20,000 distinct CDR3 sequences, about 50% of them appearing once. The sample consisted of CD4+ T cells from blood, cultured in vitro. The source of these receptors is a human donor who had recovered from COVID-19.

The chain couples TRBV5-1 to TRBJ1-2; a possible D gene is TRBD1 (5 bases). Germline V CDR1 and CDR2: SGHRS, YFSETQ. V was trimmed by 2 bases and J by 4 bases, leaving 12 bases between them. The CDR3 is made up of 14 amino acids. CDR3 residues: CASSLDRTAYGYTF. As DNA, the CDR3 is TGCGCCAGCAGCTTAGACAGAACGGCCTATGGCTACACCTTC.

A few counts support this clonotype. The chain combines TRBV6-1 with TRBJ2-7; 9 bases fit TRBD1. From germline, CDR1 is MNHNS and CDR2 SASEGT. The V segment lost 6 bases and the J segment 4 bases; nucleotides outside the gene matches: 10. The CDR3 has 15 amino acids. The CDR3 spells CASSNSGTGSYEQYF. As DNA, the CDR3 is TGTGCCAGCAGCAACTCCGGGACAGGGAGTTACGAGCAGTACTTC.

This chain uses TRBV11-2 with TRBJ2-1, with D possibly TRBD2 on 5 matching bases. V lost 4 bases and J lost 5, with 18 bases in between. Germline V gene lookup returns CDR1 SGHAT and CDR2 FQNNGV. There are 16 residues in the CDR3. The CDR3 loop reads CASSSASVASNNEQFF. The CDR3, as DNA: TGTGCCAGCAGCTCCGCGTCAGTAGCGTCTAACAATGAGCAGTTCTTC.

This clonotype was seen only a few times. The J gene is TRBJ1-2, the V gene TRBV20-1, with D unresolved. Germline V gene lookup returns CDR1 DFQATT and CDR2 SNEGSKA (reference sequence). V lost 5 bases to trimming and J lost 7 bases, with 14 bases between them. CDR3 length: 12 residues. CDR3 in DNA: TGCAGTGCTGGTGGGGTCACGGGTGGCTACACCTTC. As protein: CSAGGVTGGYTF.

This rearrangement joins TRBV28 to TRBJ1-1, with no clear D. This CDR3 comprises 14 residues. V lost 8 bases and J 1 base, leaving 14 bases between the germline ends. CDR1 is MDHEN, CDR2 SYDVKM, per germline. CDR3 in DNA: TGTGCCAGCTTCCAAAGCCCTCGGAACACTGAAGCTTTCTTT. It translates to CASFQSPRNTEAFF.

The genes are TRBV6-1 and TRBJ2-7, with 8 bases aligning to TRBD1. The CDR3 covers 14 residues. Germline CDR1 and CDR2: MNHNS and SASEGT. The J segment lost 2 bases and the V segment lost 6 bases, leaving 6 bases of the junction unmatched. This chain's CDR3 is CASSSGQGAYEQYF. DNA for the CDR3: TGTGCCAGCAGCTCCGGACAGGGCGCCTACGAGCAGTACTTC.

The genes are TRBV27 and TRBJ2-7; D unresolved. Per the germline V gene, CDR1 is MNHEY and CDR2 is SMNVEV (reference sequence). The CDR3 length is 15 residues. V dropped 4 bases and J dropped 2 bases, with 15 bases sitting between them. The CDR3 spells CASSSYQQVAYEQYF. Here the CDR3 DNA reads TGTGCCAGCAGTTCATACCAGCAGGTGGCCTACGAGCAGTACTTC.

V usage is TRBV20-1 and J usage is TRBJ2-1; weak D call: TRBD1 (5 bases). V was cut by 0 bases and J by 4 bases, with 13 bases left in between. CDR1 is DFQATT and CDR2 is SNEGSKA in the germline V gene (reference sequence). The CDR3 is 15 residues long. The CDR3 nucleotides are TGCAGTGCTAGAGATTCTTGGGGCACGTACAATGAGCAGTTCTTC. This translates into CSARDSWGTYNEQFF.

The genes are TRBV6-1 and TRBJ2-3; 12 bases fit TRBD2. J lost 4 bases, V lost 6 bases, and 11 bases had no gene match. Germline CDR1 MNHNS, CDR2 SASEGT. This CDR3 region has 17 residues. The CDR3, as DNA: TGTGCCAGCAGCCGTGCGACTAGCGGGAGAGGGGCAGATACGCAGTATTTT. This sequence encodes CASSRATSGRGADTQYF.

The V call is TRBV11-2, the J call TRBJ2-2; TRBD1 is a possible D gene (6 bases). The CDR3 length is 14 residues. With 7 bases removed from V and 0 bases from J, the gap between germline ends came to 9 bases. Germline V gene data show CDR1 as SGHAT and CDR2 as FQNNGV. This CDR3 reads CASTGTPNTGELFF. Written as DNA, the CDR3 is TGTGCCAGCACCGGGACACCGAACACCGGGGAGCTGTTTTTT.

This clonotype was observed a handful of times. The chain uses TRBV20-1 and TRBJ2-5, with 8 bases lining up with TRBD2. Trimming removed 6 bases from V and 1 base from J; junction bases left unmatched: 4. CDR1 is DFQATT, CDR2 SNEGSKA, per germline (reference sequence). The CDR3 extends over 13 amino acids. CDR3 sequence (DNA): TGCAGTGCCCGGGGGGGGCCCCAAGAGACCCAGTACTTC. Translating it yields CSARGGPQETQYF.

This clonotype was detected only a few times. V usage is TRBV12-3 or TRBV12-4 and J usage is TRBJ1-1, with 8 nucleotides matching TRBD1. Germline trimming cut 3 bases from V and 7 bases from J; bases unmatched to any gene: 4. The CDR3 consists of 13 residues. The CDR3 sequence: CASSFQGAGEAFF. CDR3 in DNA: TGTGCCAGCAGTTTTCAGGGGGCGGGTGAAGCTTTCTTT.

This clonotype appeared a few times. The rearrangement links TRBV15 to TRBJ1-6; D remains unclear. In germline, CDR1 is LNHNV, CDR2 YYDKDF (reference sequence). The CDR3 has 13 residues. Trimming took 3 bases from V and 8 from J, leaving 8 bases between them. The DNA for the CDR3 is TGTGCCACCAGCAGCGGGATTTATTCACCCCTCCACTTT. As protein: CATSSGIYSPLHF. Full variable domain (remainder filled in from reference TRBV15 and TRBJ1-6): DAMVIQNPRYQVTQFGKPVTLSCSQTLNHNVMYWYQQKSSQAPKLLFHYYDKDFNNEADTPDNFQSRRPNTSFCFLDIRSPGLGDTAMYLCATSSGIYSPLHFGNGTRLTVT.

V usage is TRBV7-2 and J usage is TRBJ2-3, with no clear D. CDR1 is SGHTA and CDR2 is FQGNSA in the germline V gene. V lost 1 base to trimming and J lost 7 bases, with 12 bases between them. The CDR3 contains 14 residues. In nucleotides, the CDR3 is TGTGCCAGCAGCTTAGGACCCGGGCTAAATACGCAGTATTTT. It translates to CASSLGPGLNTQYF.

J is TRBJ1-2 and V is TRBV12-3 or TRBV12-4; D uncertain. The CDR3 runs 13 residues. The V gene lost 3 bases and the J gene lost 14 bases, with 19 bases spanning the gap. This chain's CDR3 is CASSFSSRESVTF. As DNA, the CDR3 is TGTGCCAGCAGTTTTAGCTCTCGGGAGAGCGTAACCTTC.

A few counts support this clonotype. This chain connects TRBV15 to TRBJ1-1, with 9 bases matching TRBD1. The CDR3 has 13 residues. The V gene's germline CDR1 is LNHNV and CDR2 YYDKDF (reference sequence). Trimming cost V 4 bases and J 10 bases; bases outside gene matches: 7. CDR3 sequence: CATSTDRGFGAFF. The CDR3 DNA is TGTGCCACCAGCACTGACAGGGGGTTTGGAGCTTTCTTT.

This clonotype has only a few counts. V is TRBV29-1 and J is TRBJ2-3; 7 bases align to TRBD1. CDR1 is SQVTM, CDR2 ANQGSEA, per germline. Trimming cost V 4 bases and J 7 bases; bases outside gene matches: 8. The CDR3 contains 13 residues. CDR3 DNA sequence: TGCAGCGTTGCGAGAGGGGGCGCATATACGCAGTATTTT. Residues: CSVARGGAYTQYF.

The CDR3 region has the DNA TGCGCCAGCGCCTTTACAGGGGCGAGGGAGCAGTACTTC. Amino acid sequence: CASAFTGAREQYF. The V gene is TRBV5-1, the J gene TRBJ2-7, with TRBD1 matching over 7 bases. CDR3 length: 13 amino acids. Germline assignment: CDR1 SGHRS and CDR2 YFSETQ. The J segment lost 7 bases and the V segment lost 7 bases, leaving 11 bases of the junction unmatched.

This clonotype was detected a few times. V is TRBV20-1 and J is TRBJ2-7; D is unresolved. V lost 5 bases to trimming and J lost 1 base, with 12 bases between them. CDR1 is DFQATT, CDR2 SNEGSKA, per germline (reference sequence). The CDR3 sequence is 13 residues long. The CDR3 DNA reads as TGCAGTGCTTTCCCTCCTGGTTCCTACGAGCAGTACTTC. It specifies CSAFPPGSYEQYF.

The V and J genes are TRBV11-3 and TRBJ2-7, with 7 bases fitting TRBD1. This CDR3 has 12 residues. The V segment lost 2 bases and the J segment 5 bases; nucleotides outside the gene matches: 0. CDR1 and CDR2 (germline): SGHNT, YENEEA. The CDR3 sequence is CASSLTGDEQYF. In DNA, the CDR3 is TGTGCCAGCAGCTTAACAGGGGACGAGCAGTACTTC.

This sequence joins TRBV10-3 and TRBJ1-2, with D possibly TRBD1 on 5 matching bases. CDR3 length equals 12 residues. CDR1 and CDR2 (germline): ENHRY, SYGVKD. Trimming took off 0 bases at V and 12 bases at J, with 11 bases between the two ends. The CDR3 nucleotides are TGTGCCATCAGTGAGTCAGTAGTGGGACACACCTTC. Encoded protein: CAISESVVGHTF.

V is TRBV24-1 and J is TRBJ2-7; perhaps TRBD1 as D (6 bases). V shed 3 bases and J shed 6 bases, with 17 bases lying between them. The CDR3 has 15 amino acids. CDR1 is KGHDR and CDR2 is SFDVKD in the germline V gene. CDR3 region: CATSDPGTNNGEQYF. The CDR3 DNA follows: TGTGCCACCAGTGATCCCGGGACAAACAACGGCGAGCAGTACTTC.

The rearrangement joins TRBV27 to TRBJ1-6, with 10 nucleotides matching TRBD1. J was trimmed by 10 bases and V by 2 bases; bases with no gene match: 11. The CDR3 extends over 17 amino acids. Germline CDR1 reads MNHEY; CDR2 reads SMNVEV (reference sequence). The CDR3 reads CASSLESGTGVGSPLHF. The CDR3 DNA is TGTGCCAGCAGTTTAGAGTCGGGGACAGGGGTTGGGTCACCCCTCCACTTT.

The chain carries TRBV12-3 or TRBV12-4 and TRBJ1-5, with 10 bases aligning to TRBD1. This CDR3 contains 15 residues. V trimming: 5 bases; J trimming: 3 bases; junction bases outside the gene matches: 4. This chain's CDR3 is CASSPDRGVNQPQHF. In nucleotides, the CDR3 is TGTGCCAGCAGTCCGGACAGGGGGGTCAATCAGCCCCAGCATTTT.

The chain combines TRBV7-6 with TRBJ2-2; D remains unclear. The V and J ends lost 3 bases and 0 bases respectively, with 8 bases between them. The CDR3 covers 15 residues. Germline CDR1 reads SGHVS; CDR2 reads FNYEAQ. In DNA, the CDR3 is TGTGCCAGCAGCTTCCTGGGATCGAACACCGGGGAGCTGTTTTTT. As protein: CASSFLGSNTGELFF.

The CDR3 is CASSLGQGRSGNTIYF. The CDR3 coding sequence is TGCGCCAGCAGTCTGGGACAGGGACGCTCTGGAAACACCATATATTTT. The chain uses TRBV10-1 and TRBJ1-3, with 9 bases aligning to TRBD1. Germline V gives CDR1 WNHNN, CDR2 SYGVQD (reference sequence). V was clipped by 5 bases and J by 0 bases; unmatched bases: 5. This CDR3 is built from 16 residues.